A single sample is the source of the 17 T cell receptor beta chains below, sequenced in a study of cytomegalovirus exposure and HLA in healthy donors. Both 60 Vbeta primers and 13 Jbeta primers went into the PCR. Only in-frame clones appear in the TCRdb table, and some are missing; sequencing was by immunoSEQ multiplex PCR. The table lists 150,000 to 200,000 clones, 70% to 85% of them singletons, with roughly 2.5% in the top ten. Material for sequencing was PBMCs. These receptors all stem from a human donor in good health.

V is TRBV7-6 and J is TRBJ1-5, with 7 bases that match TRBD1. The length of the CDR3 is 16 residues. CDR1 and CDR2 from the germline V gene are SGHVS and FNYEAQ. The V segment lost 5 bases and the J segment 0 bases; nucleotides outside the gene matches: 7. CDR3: CASSQGTAYSNQPQHF. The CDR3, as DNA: TGTGCCAGCAGCCAGGGGACAGCTTATAGCAATCAGCCCCAGCATTTT.

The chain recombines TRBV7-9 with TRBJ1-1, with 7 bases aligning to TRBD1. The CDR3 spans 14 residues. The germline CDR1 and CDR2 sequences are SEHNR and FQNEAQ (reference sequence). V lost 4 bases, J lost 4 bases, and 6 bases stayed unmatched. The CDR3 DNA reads TGTGCCAGCAGCTCCCAGGGGGAGGTCACTGAAGCTTTCTTT. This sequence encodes CASSSQGEVTEAFF.

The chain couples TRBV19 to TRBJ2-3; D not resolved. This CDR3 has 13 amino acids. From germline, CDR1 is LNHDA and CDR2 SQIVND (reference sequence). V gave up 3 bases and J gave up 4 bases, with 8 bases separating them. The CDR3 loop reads CASSIRLPDTQYF. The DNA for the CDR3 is TGTGCCAGTAGTATTAGACTCCCAGATACGCAGTATTTT.

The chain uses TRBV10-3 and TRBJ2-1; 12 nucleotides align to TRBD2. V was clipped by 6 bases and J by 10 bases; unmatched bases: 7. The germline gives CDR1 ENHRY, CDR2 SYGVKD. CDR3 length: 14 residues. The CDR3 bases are TGTGCCATCAGGCGACTAGCGGGGGAAGACGAGCAGTTCTTC. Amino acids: CAIRRLAGEDEQFF.

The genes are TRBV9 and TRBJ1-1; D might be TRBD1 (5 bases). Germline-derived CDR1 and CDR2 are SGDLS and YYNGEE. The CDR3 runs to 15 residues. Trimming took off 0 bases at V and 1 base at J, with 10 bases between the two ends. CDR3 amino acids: CASSVEGSPNTEAFF. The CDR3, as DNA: TGTGCCAGCAGCGTAGAGGGGTCCCCGAACACTGAAGCTTTCTTT.

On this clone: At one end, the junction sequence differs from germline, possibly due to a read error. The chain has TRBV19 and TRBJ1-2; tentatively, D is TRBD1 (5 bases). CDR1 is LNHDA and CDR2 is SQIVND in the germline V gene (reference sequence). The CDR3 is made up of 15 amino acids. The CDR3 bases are TGTGCCAATAGTGGAGGGGTAAGAGCGGGCTATGGCTACACCTTC. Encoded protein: CANSGGVRAGYGYTF.

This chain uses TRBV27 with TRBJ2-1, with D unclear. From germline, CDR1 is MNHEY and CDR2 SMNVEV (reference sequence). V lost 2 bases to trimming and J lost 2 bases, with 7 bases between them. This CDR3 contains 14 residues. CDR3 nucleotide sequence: TGTGCCAGCAGTTTAGCGGATCCCTACAATGAGCAGTTCTTC. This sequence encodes CASSLADPYNEQFF.

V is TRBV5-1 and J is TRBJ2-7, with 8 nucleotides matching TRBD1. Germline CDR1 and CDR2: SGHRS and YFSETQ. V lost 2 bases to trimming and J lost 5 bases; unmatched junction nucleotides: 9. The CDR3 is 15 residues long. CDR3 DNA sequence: TGCGCCAGCAGCTTCCCGCCAGGGGGCTTAAACGAGCAGTACTTC. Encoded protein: CASSFPPGGLNEQYF.

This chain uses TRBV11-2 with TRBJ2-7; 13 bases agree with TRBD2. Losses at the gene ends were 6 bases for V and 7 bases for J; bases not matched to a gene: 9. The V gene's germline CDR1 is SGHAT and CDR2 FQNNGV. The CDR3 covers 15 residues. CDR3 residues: CASRHTSGGAGEQYF. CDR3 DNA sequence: TGTGCCAGCAGACACACTAGCGGGGGGGCAGGTGAGCAGTACTTC.

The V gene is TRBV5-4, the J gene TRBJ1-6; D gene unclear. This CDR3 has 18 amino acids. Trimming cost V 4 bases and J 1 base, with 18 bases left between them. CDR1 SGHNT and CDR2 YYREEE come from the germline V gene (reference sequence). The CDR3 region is CASSDRVSGRSYNSPLHF. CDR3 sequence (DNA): TGTGCCAGCAGCGACCGGGTCAGCGGGAGGTCCTATAATTCACCCCTCCACTTT. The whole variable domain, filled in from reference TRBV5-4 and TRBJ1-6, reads ETGVTQSPTHLIKTRGQQVTLRCSSQSGHNTVSWYQQALGQGPQFIFQYYREEENGRGNFPPRFSGLQFPNYSSELNVNALELDDSALYLCASSDRVSGRSYNSPLHFGNGTRLTVT.

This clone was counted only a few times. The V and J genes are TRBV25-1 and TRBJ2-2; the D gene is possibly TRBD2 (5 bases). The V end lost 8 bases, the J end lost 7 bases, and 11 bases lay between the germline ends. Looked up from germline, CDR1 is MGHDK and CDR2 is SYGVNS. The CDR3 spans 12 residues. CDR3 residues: CASAYGVGELFF. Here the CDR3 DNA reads TGTGCCAGCGCATACGGGGTCGGGGAGCTGTTTTTT. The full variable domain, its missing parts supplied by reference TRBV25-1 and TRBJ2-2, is EADIYQTPRYLVIGTGKKITLECSQTMGHDKMYWYQQDPGMELHLIHYSYGVNSTEKGDLSSESTVSRIRTEHFPLTLESARPSHTSQYLCASAYGVGELFFGEGSRLTVL.

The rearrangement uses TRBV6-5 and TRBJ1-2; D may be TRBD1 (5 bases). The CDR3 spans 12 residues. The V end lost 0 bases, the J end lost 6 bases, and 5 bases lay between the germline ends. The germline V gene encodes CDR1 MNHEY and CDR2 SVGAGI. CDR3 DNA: TGTGCCAGCAGTTACTCAGGGGATGGCTACACCTTC. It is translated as CASSYSGDGYTF.

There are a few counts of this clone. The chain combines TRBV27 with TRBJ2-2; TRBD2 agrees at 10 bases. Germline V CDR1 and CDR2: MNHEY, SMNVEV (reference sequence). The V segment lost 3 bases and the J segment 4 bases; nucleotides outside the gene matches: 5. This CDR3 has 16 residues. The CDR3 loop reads CASSFSGGRFTGELFF. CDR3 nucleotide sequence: TGTGCCAGCAGTTTTAGCGGGGGGCGATTCACCGGGGAGCTGTTTTTT.

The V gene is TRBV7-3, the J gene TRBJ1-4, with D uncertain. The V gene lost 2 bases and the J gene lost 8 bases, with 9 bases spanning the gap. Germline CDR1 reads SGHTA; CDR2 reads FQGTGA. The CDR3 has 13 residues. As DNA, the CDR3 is TGTGCCAGCAGCTTATACGAGGGAGAAAAACTGTTTTTT. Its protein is CASSLYEGEKLFF.

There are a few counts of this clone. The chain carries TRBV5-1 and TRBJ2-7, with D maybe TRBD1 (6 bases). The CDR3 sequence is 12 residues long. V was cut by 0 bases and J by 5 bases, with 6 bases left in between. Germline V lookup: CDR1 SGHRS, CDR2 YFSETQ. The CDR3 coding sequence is TGCGCCAGCAGCTTGGAGGGGGACGAGCAGTACTTC. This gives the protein CASSLEGDEQYF.

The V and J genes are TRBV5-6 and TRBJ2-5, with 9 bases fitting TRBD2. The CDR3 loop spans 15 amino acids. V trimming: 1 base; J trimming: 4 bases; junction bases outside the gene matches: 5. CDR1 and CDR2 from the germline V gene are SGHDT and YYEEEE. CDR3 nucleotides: TGTGCCAGCAGCTTGTCGGCGGGGGGGGTAGAGACCCAGTACTTC. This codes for CASSLSAGGVETQYF.

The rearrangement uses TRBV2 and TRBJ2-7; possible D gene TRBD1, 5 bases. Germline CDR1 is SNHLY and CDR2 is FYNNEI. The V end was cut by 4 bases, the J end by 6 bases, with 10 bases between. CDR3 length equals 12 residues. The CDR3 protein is CASSGQGSEQYF. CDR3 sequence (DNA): TGTGCCAGCAGTGGGCAGGGTTCCGAGCAGTACTTC.